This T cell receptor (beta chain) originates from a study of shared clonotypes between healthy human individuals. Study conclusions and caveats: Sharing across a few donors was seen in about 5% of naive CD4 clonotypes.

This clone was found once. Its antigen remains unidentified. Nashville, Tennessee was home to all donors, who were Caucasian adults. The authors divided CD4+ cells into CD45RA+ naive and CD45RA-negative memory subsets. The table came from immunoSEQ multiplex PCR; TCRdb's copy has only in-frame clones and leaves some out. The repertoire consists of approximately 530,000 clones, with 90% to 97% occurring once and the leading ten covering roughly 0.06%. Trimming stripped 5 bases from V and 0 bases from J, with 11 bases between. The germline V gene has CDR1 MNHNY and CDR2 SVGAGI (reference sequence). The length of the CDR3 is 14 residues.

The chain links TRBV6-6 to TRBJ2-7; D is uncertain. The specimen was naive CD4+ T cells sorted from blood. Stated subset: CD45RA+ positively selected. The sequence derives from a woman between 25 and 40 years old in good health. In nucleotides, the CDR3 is TGTGCCAGCAGTAGGTCTTACAACTCCTACGAGCAGTACTTC. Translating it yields CASSRSYNSYEQYF.